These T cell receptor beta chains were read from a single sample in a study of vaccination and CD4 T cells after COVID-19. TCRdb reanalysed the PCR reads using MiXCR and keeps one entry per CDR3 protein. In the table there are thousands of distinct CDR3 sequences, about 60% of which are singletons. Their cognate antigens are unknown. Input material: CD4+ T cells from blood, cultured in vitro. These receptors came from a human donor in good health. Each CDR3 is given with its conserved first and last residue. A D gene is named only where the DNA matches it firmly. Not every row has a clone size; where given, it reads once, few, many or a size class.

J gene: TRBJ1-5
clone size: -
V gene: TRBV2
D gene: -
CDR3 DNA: TGTGCCATACAAAGGGAGGGCAATCAGCCCCAGCATTTT
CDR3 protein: CAIQREGNQPQHF

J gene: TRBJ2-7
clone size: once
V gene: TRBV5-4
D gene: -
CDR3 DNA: TGTGCCAGCAGCTTCCGGAGGGGAGTATCCTACGAGCAGTACTTC
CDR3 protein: CASSFRRGVSYEQYF

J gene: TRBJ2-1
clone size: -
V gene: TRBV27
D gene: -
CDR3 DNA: TGTGCCAGCAGTTTATACACAGGGTGGGATGAGCAGTTCTTC
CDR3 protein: CASSLYTGWDEQFF

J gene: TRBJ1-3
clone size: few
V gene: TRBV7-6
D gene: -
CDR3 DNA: TGTGCCAGCAGCCCGGACGCCGACGGAGGAAACACCATATATTTT
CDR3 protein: CASSPDADGGNTIYF

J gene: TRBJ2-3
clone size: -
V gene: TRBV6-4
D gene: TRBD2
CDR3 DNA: TGTGCCAGCAGTGTTCAGGGCGGGAGCCGCACAGATACGCAGTATTTT
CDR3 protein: CASSVQGGSRTDTQYF

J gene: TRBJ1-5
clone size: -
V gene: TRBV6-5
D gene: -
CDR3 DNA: TGTGCCAGCAGTTACAGTTATAGTTCCAATCAGCCCCAGCATTTT
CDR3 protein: CASSYSYSSNQPQHF

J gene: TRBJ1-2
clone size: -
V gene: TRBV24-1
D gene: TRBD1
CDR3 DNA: TGTGCCACCAGTGATTCGGGACAGGCGGGGAAAGGCTACACCTTC
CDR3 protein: CATSDSGQAGKGYTF

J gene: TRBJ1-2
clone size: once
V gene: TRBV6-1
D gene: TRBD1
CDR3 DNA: TGTGCCGGCAGCCGACTCTCAGGGGGCTATGGCTACACCTTC
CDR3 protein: CAGSRLSGGYGYTF

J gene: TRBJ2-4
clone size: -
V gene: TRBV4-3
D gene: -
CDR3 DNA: TGCGCCAGCAGCCAAGATCTCCGCAGCTACATTCAGTACTTC
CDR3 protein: CASSQDLRSYIQYF

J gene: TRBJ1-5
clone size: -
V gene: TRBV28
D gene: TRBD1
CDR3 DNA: TGTGCCAGCAGCGCAGGGGGTAGCAATCAGCCCCAGCATTTT
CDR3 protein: CASSAGGSNQPQHF

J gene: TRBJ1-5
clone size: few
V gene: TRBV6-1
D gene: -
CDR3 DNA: TGTGCCAGCAGCCCCGGGGGAGGGGATAGCAATCAGCCCCAGCATTTT
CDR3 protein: CASSPGGGDSNQPQHF

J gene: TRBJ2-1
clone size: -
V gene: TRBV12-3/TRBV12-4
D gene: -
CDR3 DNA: TGTGCCAGCGGCCCGACAGTGGAGTACTACAATGAGCAGTTCTTC
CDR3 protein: CASGPTVEYYNEQFF

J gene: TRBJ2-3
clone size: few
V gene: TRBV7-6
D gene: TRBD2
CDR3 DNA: TGTGCCAGCAACCCGGGGGGATATACGCAGTATTTT
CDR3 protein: CASNPGGYTQYF

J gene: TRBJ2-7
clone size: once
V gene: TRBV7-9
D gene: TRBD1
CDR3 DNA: TGTGCCAGCAGCTCCAGACAGGGCAACGAGCAGTACTTC
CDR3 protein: CASSSRQGNEQYF

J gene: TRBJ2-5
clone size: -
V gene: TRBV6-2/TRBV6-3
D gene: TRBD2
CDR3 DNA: TGTGCCAGCATCCCGGGAGGAGTGGAGACCCAGTACTTC
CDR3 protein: CASIPGGVETQYF

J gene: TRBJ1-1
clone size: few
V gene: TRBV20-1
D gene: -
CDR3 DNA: TGCAGTGCTCCTCAGGAGAACACTGAAGCTTTCTTT
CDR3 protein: CSAPQENTEAFF

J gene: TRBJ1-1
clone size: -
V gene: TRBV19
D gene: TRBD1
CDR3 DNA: TGTGCCAGTAAAACCCCCCCGGGACAGGGGTTCACTGAAGCTTTCTTT
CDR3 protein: CASKTPPGQGFTEAFF

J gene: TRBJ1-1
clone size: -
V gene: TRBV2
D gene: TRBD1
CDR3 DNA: TGTGCCAGTGGGCGGCAGGGGGGTATGGCTTTCTTT
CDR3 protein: CASGRQGGMAFF

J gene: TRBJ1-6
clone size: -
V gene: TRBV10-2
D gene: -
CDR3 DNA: TGCGCCAGCAGTGAAGGAGTCTTGAGACGGCTTAATTCACCCCTCCACTTT
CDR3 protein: CASSEGVLRRLNSPLHF

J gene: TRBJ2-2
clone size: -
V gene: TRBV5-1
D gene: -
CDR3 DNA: TGCGCCAGCAGCTTAAGACAGCACACCGGGGAGCTGTTTTTT
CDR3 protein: CASSLRQHTGELFF

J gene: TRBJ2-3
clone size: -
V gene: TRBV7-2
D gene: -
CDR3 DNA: TGTGCCAGCAGCCCAACTACAGATACGCAGTATTTT
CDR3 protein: CASSPTTDTQYF

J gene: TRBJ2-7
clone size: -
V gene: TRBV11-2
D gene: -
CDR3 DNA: TGTGCCAGCAGCTTACGGTCACAGACCTACGAGCAGTACTTC
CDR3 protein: CASSLRSQTYEQYF

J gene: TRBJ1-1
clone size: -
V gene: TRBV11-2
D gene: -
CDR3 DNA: TGTGCCAGCAGCCTAACTAACACTGAAGCTTTCTTT
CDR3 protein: CASSLTNTEAFF

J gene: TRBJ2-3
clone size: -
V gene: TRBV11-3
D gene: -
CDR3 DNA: TGTGCCAGCAGCTTGGGGGAATCGACGCAGTATTTT
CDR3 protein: CASSLGESTQYF

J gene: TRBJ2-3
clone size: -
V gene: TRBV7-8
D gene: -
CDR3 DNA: TGTGCCAGCAGCTTTTCAGATACGCAGTATTTT
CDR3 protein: CASSFSDTQYF